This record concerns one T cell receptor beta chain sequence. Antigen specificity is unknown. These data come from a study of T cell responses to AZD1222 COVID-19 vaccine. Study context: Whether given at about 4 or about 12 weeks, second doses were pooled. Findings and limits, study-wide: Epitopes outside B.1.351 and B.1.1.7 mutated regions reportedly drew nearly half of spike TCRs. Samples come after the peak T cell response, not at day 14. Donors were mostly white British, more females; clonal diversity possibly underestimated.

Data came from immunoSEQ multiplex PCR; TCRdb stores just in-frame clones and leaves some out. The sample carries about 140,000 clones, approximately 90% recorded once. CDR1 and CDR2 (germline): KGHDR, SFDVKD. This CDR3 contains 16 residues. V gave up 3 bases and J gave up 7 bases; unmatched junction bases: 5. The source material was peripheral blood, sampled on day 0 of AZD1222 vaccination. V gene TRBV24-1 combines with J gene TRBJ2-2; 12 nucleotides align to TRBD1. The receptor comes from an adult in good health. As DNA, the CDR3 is TGTGCCACCAGTGATCCGGGACAGGGGGCGAGCGGGGAGCTGTTTTTT. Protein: CATSDPGQGASGELFF.